These T cell receptor beta chains were read from a single sample in a study of response to subunit inactivated influenza vaccine. Via MiXCR, TCRdb re-called the RT-PCR reads, giving one row per CDR3 protein. In the table there are fewer than 650,000 distinct CDR3 sequences, around 13% of which are singletons. The sequencing here drew on PBMCs from blood, taken roughly 47 days after vaccination. These TCRs come from a man in his fifties or sixties who received an inactivated influenza vaccine. CDR3s include the opening cysteine and the closing phenylalanine or tryptophan. A D gene is named only where the DNA matches it firmly. Size is omitted from some rows. Given values are once, few, many or a class for expanded clones.

TRBV12-3/TRBV12-4	TRBJ2-1	-	-	TGTGCCAGCAGCGAAACCCCCTCTAGCCGGAATGAGCAGTTCTTC	CASSETPSSRNEQFF
TRBV20-1	TRBJ1-5	-	-	TGCAGTGCTACACCACTTCTCAGGGAGGATCAGCCCCAGCATTTT	CSATPLLREDQPQHF
TRBV20-1	TRBJ1-5	many	-	TGCAGTGCTCGTGGACAGAGTCAGGCTCAGCCCCAGCATTTT	CSARGQSQAQPQHF
TRBV12-3/TRBV12-4	TRBJ2-1	-	-	TGTGCCAGCAGTCCGGGACCCCAGGATGAGCAGTTCTTC	CASSPGPQDEQFF
TRBV9	TRBJ2-1	-	TRBD2	TGTGCCAGCAGCGTGGGACTAGACACCTCCTACAATGAGCAGTTCTTC	CASSVGLDTSYNEQFF
TRBV12-3/TRBV12-4	TRBJ1-3	many	-	TGTGCCAGCAGTTTTGTTCCGGGTAGAAACACCATATATTTT	CASSFVPGRNTIYF
TRBV20-1	TRBJ1-1	-	-	TGCAGTGCCCCAGGGACCGGAGTTCTGAACACTGAAGCTTTCTTT	CSAPGTGVLNTEAFF
TRBV6-5	TRBJ2-3	few	-	TGTGCCAGCAGTTACTCGATACAAGGGGGAACCCGGAAAGATACGCAGTATTTT	CASSYSIQGGTRKDTQYF
TRBV20-1	TRBJ2-3	-	TRBD1	TGCAGTGCTAGAGATGTCCGACAGGGGAGTGTCACAGATACGCAGTATTTT	CSARDVRQGSVTDTQYF
TRBV7-9	TRBJ2-7	many	-	TGTGCCAGCAGCATAAATTCCTACGAGCAGTACTTC	CASSINSYEQYF
TRBV5-1	TRBJ2-5	many	-	TGCGCCAGCAGCCCGGGCAGCCAAGAGACCCAGTACTTC	CASSPGSQETQYF
TRBV6-1	TRBJ2-5	few	-	TGTGCCAGCAGTGAAAACGGCCAAGAGACCCAGTACTTC	CASSENGQETQYF
TRBV28	TRBJ2-7	-	-	TGTGCCAGCAATTTGGAGGGGGGGACATACGAGCAGTACTTC	CASNLEGGTYEQYF
TRBV5-1	TRBJ2-2	many	TRBD1	TGCGCCAGCAGCCCCCGGACAGGGTCGGAAACCGGGGAGCTGTTTTTT	CASSPRTGSETGELFF
TRBV6-2/TRBV6-3	TRBJ2-2	few	-	TGTGCCAGCAAACAGGAAGCCCCTTCCACCGGGGAGCTGTTTTTT	CASKQEAPSTGELFF